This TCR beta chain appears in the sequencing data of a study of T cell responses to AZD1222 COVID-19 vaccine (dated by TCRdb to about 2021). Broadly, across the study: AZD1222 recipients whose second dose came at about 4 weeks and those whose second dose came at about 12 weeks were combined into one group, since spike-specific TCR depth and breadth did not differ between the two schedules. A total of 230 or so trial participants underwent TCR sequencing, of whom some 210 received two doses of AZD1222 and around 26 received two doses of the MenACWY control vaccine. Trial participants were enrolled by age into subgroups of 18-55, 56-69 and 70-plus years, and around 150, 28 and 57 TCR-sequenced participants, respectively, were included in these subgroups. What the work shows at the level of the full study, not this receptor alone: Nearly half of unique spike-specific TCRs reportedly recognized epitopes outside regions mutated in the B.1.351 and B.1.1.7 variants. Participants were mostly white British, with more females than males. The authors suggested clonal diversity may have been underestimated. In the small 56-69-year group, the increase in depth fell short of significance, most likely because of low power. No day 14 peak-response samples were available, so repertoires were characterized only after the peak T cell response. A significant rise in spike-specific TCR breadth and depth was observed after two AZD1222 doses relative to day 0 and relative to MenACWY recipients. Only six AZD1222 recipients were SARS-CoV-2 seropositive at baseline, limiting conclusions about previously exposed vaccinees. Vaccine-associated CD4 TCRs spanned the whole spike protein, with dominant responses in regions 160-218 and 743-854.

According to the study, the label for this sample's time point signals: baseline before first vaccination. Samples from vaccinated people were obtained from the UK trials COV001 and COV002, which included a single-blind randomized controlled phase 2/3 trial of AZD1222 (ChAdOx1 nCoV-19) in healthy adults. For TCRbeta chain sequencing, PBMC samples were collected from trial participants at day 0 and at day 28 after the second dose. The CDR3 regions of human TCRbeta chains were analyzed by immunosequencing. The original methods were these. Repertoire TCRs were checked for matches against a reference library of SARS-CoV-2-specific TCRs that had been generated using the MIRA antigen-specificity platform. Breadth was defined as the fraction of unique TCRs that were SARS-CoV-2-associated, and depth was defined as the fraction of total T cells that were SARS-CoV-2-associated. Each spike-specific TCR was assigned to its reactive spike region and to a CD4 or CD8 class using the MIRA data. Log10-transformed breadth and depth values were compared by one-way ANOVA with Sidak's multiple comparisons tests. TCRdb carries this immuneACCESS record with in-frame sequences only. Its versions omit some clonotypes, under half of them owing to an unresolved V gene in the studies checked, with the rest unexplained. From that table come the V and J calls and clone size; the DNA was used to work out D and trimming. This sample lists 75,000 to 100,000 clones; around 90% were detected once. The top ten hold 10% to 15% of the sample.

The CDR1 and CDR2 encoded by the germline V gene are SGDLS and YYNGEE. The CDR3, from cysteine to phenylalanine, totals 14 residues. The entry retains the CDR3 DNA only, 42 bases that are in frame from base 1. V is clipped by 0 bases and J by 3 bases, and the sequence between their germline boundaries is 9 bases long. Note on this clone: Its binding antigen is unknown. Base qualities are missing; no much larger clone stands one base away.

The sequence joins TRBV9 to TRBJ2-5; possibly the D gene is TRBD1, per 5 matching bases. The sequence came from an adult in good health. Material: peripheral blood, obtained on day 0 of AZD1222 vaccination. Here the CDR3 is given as CASSVASREETQYF. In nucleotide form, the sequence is TGTGCCAGCAGCGTAGCGAGCAGGGAAGAGACCCAGTACTTC.